In its sample, the clone carrying this T cell receptor (beta chain) was seen a few times. The antigen is not known. The sample is drawn from a study of beta chain features in type 1 diabetes. Study results and limitations: Shorter TCRB CDR3s, moderately but significantly so, marked every one of the four CD4+ subsets in Type 1 diabetes patients.

The study reverse transcribed the entire isolated RNA, so it sequenced expressed TCRB transcripts. The assay was immunoSEQ multiplex PCR, and TCRdb's table has in-frame clones only and misses some. The data hold about 190,000 clones, with 7.8% observed a single time. Germline loops: CDR1 SGHVS, CDR2 FQNEAQ. The CDR3 sequence is 16 residues long. The V and J ends lost 3 bases and 10 bases, in that order; junction bases with no gene match: 13. The chain carries TRBV7-8 and TRBJ2-1, with 9 bases aligning to TRBD1. Sequenced: central memory CD4+ T cells from blood. The receptor comes from a woman in her thirties or forties with type 1 diabetes. This CDR3 is CASSFGPGQGSGEQFF. In DNA, the CDR3 is TGTGCCAGCAGCTTTGGACCGGGACAGGGAAGCGGGGAGCAGTTCTTC.